The 27 T cell receptor beta chains reported below all come from one sample, sequenced in a study of blood T cell repertoires in COVID-19. Method: immunoSEQ multiplex PCR; TCRdb's copy keeps in-frame clones and lacks some. This table holds roughly 200,000 clones, roughly 79% found once. Sequencing input: peripheral blood. All receptors derive from a woman in her forties with COVID-19, enrolled during active disease.

This chain connects TRBV6-6 to TRBJ2-7, with 15 bases fitting TRBD2. After removal of 8 bases from V and 7 bases from J, the junction contained 6 bases not matched to a gene. This CDR3 has 14 residues. Per germline, CDR1 MNHNY and CDR2 SVGAGI (reference sequence). CDR3 residues: CASGRTSGRGEQYF. CDR3 in DNA: TGTGCCAGCGGGCGGACTAGCGGGAGGGGAGAGCAGTACTTC.

The J gene is TRBJ2-1, the V gene TRBV6-5; no firm D call. Trimming left V 0 bases short and J 9 bases short, with 18 bases between. In germline, CDR1 is MNHEY, CDR2 SVGAGI. The CDR3 is made up of 16 amino acids. Here the CDR3 DNA reads TGTGCCAGCAGTTACTCTGATTTAACTACCTTCAGTGAGCAGTTCTTC. It encodes CASSYSDLTTFSEQFF.

The chain combines TRBV25-1 with TRBJ1-1; D is perhaps TRBD1 (5 bases). The length of the CDR3 is 11 residues. Between the trimmed V and J ends, which lost 6 bases and 11 bases, there was a span of 13 bases. The germline CDR1 and CDR2 sequences are MGHDK and SYGVNS. The CDR3 protein is CASSGTYWAFF. As DNA, the CDR3 is TGTGCCAGCAGCGGGACTTATTGGGCTTTCTTT.

This clone was observed a few times. The J gene is TRBJ1-1, the V gene TRBV10-2; TRBD1 might be the D (5 bases). V lost 4 bases to trimming and J lost 7 bases, with 10 bases between them. Germline assignment: CDR1 WSHSY and CDR2 SAAADI. This CDR3 region has 12 residues. The DNA of the CDR3 is TGCGCCAGCAGTGCGGGACTAATTGAAGCTTTCTTT. This encodes CASSAGLIEAFF.

This chain connects TRBV7-9 to TRBJ2-1; 10 nucleotides align to TRBD2. The CDR3 is made up of 18 amino acids. CDR1 and CDR2 from the germline V gene are SEHNR and FQNEAQ (reference sequence). V dropped 1 base and J dropped 0; count of bases not matched to a gene: 6. The CDR3 nucleotides read TGTGCCAGCAGCTTAGTAGCGGGGGGCGCCCCCTCCTACAATGAGCAGTTCTTC. Amino acids: CASSLVAGGAPSYNEQFF.

The chain links TRBV7-6 to TRBJ2-7; TRBD1 matches at 7 bases. V dropped 1 base and J dropped 0; count of bases not matched to a gene: 12. Germline V gives CDR1 SGHVS, CDR2 FNYEAQ. This CDR3 contains 18 residues. The CDR3 region has the DNA TGTGCCAGCAGCTTAGGCCCCCTTCAGGGGGTGAACTCCTACGAGCAGTACGTC. It yields the protein CASSLGPLQGVNSYEQYV.

Remarks on this clone: A far bigger clonotype differs at one base, so this is likely a read error. The chain has TRBV2 and TRBJ2-6; D is unresolved. The V gene's germline CDR1 is SNHLY and CDR2 FYNNEI. V lost 8 bases to trimming and J lost 0 bases, with 2 bases between them. The CDR3 contains 12 residues. The CDR3: CASRSGANVLTF. The CDR3 DNA reads TGTGCCAGCCGCTCTGGGGCCAACGTCCTGACTTTC.

V gene TRBV19 combines with J gene TRBJ2-1; 8 positions agree with TRBD2. The CDR3 sequence is 16 residues long. The junction had 9 bases not matched to a gene; V was cut back by 4 bases and J by 4 bases. The germline gives CDR1 LNHDA, CDR2 SQIVND (reference sequence). CDR3 protein: CASSNNRLARYNEQFF. CDR3 nucleotide sequence: TGTGCCAGTAGTAACAACCGACTAGCGCGGTACAATGAGCAGTTCTTC.

The V and J genes are TRBV7-9 and TRBJ2-3; 11 bases line up with TRBD2. The ends lost 5 bases at V and 2 bases at J; junction bases unmatched: 6. CDR3 length equals 16 residues. CDR1 is SEHNR and CDR2 is FQNEAQ in the germline V gene (reference sequence). CDR3 DNA: TGTGCCAGCAGCCTAACTAGCGGGAGCTTCACAGATACGCAGTATTTT. Amino acid sequence: CASSLTSGSFTDTQYF.

The chain links TRBV11-2 to TRBJ1-1, with D hard to call. Germline V gene lookup returns CDR1 SGHAT and CDR2 FQNNGV. V gave up 2 bases and J gave up 5 bases, with 9 bases separating them. The CDR3 totals 13 residues. The CDR3 region has the DNA TGTGCCAGCAGCTTATTACTCGGGACTGAAGCTTTCTTT. Translating gives CASSLLLGTEAFF. The whole variable domain, remainder taken from reference TRBV11-2 and TRBJ1-1, is EAGVAQSPRYKIIEKRQSVAFWCNPISGHATLYWYQQILGQGPKLLIQFQNNGVVDDSQLPKDRFSAERLKGVDSTLKIQPAKLEDSAVYLCASSLLLGTEAFFGQGTRLTVV.

This clone occurred a few times. J is TRBJ2-7 and V is TRBV28; D gene ambiguous. The germline V gene encodes CDR1 MDHEN and CDR2 SYDVKM. The CDR3 runs to 10 residues. Trimming removed 9 bases at V and 6 bases at J, with 9 bases between. Written as DNA, the CDR3 is TGTGCCAGTGGGCGCTTCGAGCAGTACTTC. Amino acid sequence: CASGRFEQYF.

V gene TRBV29-1 combines with J gene TRBJ2-6, with 7 positions matching TRBD1. The CDR3 totals 17 residues. Germline V gene sequence: CDR1 SQVTM, CDR2 ANQGSEA. V lost 5 bases, J lost 0 bases, and 10 bases stayed unmatched. The CDR3 DNA follows: TGCAGCGTTAATGGGGCGACAGGGACCTCTGGGGCCAACGTCCTGACTTTC. It translates to CSVNGATGTSGANVLTF.

This CDR3 reads CASSMLSGASTDTQYF. The CDR3 DNA follows: TGTGCCAGTAGTATGTTGTCGGGAGCGAGCACAGATACGCAGTATTTT. The chain carries TRBV19 and TRBJ2-3, with D maybe TRBD2 (6 bases). From germline, CDR1 is LNHDA and CDR2 SQIVND (reference sequence). The CDR3 is 16 residues long. The ends were cut back, 3 bases at V and 0 bases at J, with 13 bases in the middle.

The rearrangement joins TRBV23-1 to TRBJ2-5; 8 bases line up with TRBD1. TRBV23-1 is identified as an open reading frame with a role that is uncertain. V lost 4 bases to trimming and J lost 0 bases; unmatched junction nucleotides: 7. The CDR3 is 16 amino acids. CDR3 bases: TGCGCCAGCAGTCCGGCTCACAGGGGGTACCAAGAGACCCAGTACTTC. Encoded protein: CASSPAHRGYQETQYF.

In DNA form, the CDR3 reads TGTGCCAGCAGTCATCCCGACAGGGCCGGGGAGCTGTTTTTT. It translates to CASSHPDRAGELFF. The genes are TRBV7-9 and TRBJ2-2; 7 bases line up with TRBD1. Germline CDR1 reads SEHNR; CDR2 reads FQNEAQ (reference sequence). V trimming: 6 bases; J trimming: 6 bases; junction bases outside the gene matches: 7. The CDR3 covers 14 residues.

The genes are TRBV7-2 and TRBJ2-4; 9 nucleotides agree with TRBD1. Germline V gene data show CDR1 as SGHTA and CDR2 as FQGNSA. The CDR3 is 14 residues long. The V gene end was trimmed by 4 bases and the J gene end by 6 bases; junction bases not matched to a gene: 4. The CDR3 reads CASSSNRGRNIQYF. In nucleotides, the CDR3 is TGTGCCAGCAGCTCCAACAGGGGGCGAAACATTCAGTACTTC.

The chain has TRBV25-1 and TRBJ2-1; D may be TRBD1 (6 bases). The germline gives CDR1 MGHDK, CDR2 SYGVNS. With 6 bases removed from V and 6 bases from J, the gap between germline ends came to 6 bases. This CDR3 has 11 residues. In DNA form, the CDR3 reads TGTGCCAGCAGGGACAGCAATGAGCAGTTCTTC. This codes for CASRDSNEQFF. Using reference TRBV25-1 and TRBJ2-1 for the parts outside the CDR3, the full variable domain is EADIYQTPRYLVIGTGKKITLECSQTMGHDKMYWYQQDPGMELHLIHYSYGVNSTEKGDLSSESTVSRIRTEHFPLTLESARPSHTSQYLCASRDSNEQFFGPGTRLTVL.

The chain carries TRBV10-3 and TRBJ2-7, with D possibly being TRBD1 (6 bases). The CDR3 covers 13 residues. The germline V gene has CDR1 ENHRY and CDR2 SYGVKD. The V end was cut by 6 bases, the J end by 0 bases, with 9 bases between. The CDR3 loop reads CAIRTDSSYEQYF. In DNA form, the CDR3 reads TGTGCCATCAGAACGGACAGCTCCTACGAGCAGTACTTC.

The CDR3 nucleotides read TGTGCCAGCAGTGAGGTTTCGGGAGAGACCCAGTACTTC. It encodes CASSEVSGETQYF. The chain recombines TRBV25-1 with TRBJ2-5; no reliable D call. This CDR3 contains 13 residues. Germline CDR1 is MGHDK and CDR2 is SYGVNS. V lost 3 bases and J 4 bases, leaving 9 bases between the germline ends.

The chain links TRBV18 to TRBJ2-2, with 9 bases matching TRBD2. Germline V gene sequence: CDR1 KGHSH, CDR2 LQKENI. The V gene end was trimmed by 6 bases and the J gene end by 4 bases; junction bases not matched to a gene: 12. The CDR3 is 17 amino acids. The CDR3 bases are TGTGCCAGCTCTCGAACGGTCTTAGCGGGAGCCACCGGGGAGCTGTTTTTT. It specifies CASSRTVLAGATGELFF.

This chain uses TRBV6-5 with TRBJ2-3; 10 nucleotides match TRBD2. The CDR3 spans 15 residues. Per germline, CDR1 MNHEY and CDR2 SVGAGI. J was trimmed by 1 base and V by 4 bases; bases with no gene match: 2. Here the CDR3 reads CASSSSGGGTDTQYF. The DNA for the CDR3 is TGTGCCAGCAGTTCCAGCGGGGGGGGCACAGATACGCAGTATTTT.

This chain joins TRBV11-2 and TRBJ2-7; maybe TRBD1 (5 bases). The V gene's germline CDR1 is SGHAT and CDR2 FQNNGV. The germline V and J ends were trimmed by 1 base and 1 base, with 11 bases remaining between them. The CDR3 covers 15 residues. CDR3 sequence (DNA): TGTGCCAGCAGCTTAGTTGGGGCCCTATCCTACGAGCAGTACGTC. This sequence encodes CASSLVGALSYEQYV.

This clone was seen a few times. V gene TRBV5-1 combines with J gene TRBJ1-5; D perhaps matches TRBD1 (6 bases). This CDR3 contains 16 residues. Germline lookup yields CDR1 SGHRS and CDR2 YFSETQ. V shed 2 bases and J shed 1 base, with 13 bases lying between them. CDR3 sequence: CASSLDRSESNQPQHF. CDR3 in DNA: TGCGCCAGCAGCTTAGACAGGTCGGAAAGCAATCAGCCCCAGCATTTT.

The V gene is TRBV28, the J gene TRBJ2-2; TRBD1 might be the D (6 bases). The germline V and J ends were trimmed by 6 bases and 4 bases, with 15 bases remaining between them. The CDR3 loop spans 15 amino acids. The V gene's germline CDR1 is MDHEN and CDR2 SYDVKM. CDR3 nucleotides: TGTGCCAGCAGAAACGGACAGAAAGTCACCGGGGAGCTGTTTTTT. Its translation is CASRNGQKVTGELFF.

V and J are TRBV7-9 and TRBJ2-2; a possible D gene is TRBD1 (5 bases). This CDR3 contains 13 residues. Germline V CDR1 and CDR2: SEHNR, FQNEAQ (reference sequence). Between the trimmed V and J ends, which lost 8 bases and 6 bases, there was a span of 13 bases. CDR3 DNA: TGTGCCAGCGGACCCCAGGGCCCCGGGGAGCTGTTTTTT. This translates into CASGPQGPGELFF. The variable domain in full, completed from reference TRBV7-9 and TRBJ2-2, reads DTGVSQNPRHKITKRGQNVTFRCDPISEHNRLYWYRQTLGQGPEFLTYFQNEAQLEKSRLLSDRFSAERPKGSFSTLEIQRTEQGDSAMYLCASGPQGPGELFFGEGSRLTVL.

V and J are TRBV7-6 and TRBJ2-5; 8 nucleotides align to TRBD2. The J segment lost 4 bases and the V segment lost 3 bases, leaving 7 bases of the junction unmatched. The CDR3 runs to 15 residues. Germline V gene lookup returns CDR1 SGHVS and CDR2 FNYEAQ. CDR3 residues: CASSLRLAIGETQYF. The CDR3 DNA reads TGTGCCAGCAGCTTGAGACTAGCGATCGGAGAGACCCAGTACTTC.

J is TRBJ1-4 and V is TRBV6-5; TRBD1 might be the D (5 bases). V was shortened by 6 bases and J by 12 bases, with 11 bases between the two germline ends. CDR1 MNHEY and CDR2 SVGAGI come from the germline V gene. The CDR3 spans 11 residues. DNA for the CDR3: TGTGCCAGCAGGGGAGGACAAGAACTGTTTTTT. It specifies CASRGGQELFF.